Reported below is one T cell receptor beta chain. Germline V gene data show CDR1 as SGHNT and CDR2 as YENEEA. The CDR3 extends over 18 amino acids. The V and J ends lost 2 bases and 3 bases, in that order; junction bases with no gene match: 10. The sample is drawn from a study of T cells in Graves' hyperthyroidism and ophthalmopathy. Turning to the study itself: Initial diagnosis, before any treatment, was when peripheral blood was collected.

TCR beta CDR3 regions were amplified from RNA. Using the HTBI primer set, a first-round RT-PCR was run on the TCR CDR3. TCRdb re-analysed the multiplex PCR reads in MiXCR, keeping a single row per CDR3 protein. Among 600,000 or so distinct CDR3 sequences, around 16% were seen once, and the ten largest hold around 4%. The origin of this receptor is a woman aged 25-40 years with Graves' hyperthyroidism. The sequencing sample was made of blood. The genes are TRBV11-3 and TRBJ2-6; 7 nucleotides line up with TRBD2. The CDR3 reads CASSLRRAGESGANVLTF. CDR3 nucleotides: TGTGCCAGCAGCTTAAGAAGGGCGGGAGAAAGTGGGGCCAACGTCCTGACTTTC.